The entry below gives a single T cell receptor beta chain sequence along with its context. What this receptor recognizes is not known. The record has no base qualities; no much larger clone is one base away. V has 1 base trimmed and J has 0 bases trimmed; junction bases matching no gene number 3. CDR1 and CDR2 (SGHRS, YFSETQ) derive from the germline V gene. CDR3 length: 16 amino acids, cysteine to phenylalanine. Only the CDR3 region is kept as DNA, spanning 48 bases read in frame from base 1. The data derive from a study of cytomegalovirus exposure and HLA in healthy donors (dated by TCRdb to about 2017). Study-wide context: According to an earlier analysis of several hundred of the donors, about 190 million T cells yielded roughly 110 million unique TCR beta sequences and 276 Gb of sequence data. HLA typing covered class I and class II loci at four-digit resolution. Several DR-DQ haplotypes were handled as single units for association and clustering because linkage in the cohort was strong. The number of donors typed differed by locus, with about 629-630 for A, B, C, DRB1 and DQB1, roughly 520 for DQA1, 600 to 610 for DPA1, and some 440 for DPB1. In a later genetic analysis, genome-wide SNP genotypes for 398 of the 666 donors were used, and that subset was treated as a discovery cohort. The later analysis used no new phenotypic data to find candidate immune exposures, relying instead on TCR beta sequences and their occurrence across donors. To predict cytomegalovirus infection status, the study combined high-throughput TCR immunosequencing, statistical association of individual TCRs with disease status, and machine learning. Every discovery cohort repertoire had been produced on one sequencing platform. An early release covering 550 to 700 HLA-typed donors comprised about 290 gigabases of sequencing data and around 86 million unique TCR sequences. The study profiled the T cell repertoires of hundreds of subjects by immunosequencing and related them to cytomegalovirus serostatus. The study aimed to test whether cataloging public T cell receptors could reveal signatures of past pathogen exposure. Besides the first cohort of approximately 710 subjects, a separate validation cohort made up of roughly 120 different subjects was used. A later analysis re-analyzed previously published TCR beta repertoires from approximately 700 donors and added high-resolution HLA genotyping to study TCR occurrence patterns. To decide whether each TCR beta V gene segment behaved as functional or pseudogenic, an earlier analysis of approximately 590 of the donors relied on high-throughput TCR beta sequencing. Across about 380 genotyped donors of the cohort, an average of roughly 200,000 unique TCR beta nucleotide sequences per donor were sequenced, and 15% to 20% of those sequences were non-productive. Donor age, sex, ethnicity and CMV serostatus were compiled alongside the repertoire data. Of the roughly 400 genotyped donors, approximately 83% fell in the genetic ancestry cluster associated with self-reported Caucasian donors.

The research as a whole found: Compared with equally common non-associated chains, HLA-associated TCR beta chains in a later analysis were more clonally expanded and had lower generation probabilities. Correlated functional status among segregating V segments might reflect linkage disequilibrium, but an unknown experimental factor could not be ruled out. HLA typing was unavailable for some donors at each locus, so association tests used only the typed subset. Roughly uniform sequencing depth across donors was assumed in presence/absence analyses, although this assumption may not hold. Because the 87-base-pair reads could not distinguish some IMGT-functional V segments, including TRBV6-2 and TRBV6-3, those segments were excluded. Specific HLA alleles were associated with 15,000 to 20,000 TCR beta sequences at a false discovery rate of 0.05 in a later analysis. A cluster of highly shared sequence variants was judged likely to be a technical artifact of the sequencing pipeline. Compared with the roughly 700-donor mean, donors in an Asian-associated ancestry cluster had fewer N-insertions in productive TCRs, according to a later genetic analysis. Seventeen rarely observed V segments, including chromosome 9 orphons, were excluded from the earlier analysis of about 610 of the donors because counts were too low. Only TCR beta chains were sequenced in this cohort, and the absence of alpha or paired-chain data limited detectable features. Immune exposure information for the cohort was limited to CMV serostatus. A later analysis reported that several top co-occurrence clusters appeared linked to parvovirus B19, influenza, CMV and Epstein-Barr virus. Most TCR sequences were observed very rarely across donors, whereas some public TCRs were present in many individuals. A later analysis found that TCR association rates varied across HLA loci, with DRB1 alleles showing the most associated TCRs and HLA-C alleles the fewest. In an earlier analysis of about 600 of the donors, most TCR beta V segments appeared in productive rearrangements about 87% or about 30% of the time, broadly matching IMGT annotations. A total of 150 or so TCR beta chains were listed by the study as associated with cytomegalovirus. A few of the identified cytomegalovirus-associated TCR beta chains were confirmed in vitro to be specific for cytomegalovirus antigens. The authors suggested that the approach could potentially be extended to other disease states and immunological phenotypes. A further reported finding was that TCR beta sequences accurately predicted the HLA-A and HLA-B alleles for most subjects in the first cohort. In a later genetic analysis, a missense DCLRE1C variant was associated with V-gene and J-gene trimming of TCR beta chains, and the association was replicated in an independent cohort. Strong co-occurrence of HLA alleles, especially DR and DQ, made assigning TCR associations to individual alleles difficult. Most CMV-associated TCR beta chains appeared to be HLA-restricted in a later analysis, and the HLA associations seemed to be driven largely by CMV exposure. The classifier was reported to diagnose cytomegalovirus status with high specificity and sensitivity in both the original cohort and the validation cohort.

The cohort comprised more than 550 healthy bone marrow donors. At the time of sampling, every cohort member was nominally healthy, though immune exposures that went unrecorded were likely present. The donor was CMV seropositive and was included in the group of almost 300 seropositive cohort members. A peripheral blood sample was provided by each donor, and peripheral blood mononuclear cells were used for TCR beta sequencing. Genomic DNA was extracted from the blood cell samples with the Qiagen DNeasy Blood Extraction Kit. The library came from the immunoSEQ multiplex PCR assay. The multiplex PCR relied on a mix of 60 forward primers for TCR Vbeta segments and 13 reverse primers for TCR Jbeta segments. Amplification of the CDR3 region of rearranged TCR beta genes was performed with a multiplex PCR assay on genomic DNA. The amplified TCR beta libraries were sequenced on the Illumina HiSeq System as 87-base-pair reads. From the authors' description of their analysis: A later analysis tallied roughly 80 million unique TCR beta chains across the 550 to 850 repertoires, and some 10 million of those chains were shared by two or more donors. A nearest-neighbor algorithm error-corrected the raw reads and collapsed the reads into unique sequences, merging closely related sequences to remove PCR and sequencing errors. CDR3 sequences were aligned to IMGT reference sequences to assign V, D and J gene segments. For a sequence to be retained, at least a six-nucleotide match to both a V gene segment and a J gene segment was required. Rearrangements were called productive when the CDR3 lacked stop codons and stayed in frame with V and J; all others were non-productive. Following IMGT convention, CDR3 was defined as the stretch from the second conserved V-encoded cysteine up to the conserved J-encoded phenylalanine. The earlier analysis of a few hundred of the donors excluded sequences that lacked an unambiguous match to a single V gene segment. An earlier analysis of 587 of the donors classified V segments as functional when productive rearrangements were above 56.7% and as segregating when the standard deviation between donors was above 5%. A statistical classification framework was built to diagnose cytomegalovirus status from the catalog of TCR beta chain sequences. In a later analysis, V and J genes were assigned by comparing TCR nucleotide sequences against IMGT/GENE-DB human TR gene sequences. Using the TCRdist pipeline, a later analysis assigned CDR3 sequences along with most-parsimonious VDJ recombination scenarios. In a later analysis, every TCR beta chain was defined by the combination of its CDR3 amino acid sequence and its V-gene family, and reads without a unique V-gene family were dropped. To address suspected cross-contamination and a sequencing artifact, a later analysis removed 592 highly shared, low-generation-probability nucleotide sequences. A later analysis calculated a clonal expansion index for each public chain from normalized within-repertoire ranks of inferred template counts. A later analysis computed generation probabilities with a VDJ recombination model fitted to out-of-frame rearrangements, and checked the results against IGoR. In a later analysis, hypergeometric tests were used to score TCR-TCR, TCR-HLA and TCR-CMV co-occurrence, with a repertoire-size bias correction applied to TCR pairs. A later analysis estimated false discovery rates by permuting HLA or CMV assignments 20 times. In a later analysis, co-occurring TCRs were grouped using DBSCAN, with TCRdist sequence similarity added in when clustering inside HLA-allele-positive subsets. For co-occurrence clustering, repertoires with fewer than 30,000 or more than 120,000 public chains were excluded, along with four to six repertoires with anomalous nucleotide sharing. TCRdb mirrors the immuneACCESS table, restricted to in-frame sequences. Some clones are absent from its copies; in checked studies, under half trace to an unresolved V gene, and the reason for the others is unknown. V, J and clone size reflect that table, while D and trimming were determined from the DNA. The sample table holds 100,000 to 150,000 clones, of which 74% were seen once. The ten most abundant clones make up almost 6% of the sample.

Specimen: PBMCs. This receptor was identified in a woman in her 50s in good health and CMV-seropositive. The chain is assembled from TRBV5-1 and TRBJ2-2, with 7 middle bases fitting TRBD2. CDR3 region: CASSLPSGANTGELFF. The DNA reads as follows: TGCGCCAGCAGCTTGCCCAGCGGGGCGAACACCGGGGAGCTGTTTTTT.